This T cell receptor (beta chain) was documented in a study of shared clonotypes between healthy human individuals. The naive CD8 population came from CD45RO-negative cells selected for CCR7, without terminally differentiated effector memory CD45RA+ cells. The CDR3 has 15 residues. This table comes from immunoSEQ multiplex PCR, and its TCRdb copy is limited to in-frame clones, with some not included. The sample records hundreds of thousands of clones, nearly 98% being singletons. This chain joins TRBV12-2 and TRBJ2-7; the table's D call, TRBD1, was not checked against the DNA. TRBV12-2 constitutes a pseudogene. The sequencing input was naive CD8+ T cells sorted from blood. The receptor was derived from a man aged 25-45 years in good health. CDR3 protein: CASRLAADRVHEQYF. CDR3 in DNA: TGTGCAAGTCGCTTAGCAGCGGACAGGGTCCACGAGCAGTACTTC.